This is a list of T cell receptor beta chains from one sample in a study of cytomegalovirus exposure and HLA in healthy donors. The assay was immunoSEQ multiplex PCR, and TCRdb's table has in-frame clones only and misses some. Of tens of thousands of clones detected, more than 85% appear once; the ten largest clones hold approximately 2.5%. What was sequenced was PBMCs. The source of these receptors is a woman between 18 and 30 years old in good health and CMV-seronegative. Each CDR3 is given with its conserved first and last residue. A D gene is named only where the DNA matches it firmly. Clone size is shown for a subset of rows, as once, few, many or a class of expanded clone.

j_call v_call d_call clone_size cdr3_nt cdr3_aa
TRBJ1-3 TRBV5-6 TRBD1 - TGTGCCAGCAGCCCAGACAGGGGGTGGTCTGGAAACACCATATATTTT CASSPDRGWSGNTIYF
TRBJ2-2 TRBV5-5 TRBD1 - TGTGCCAGCAGCCATAGGACAGGCGGGACCGGGGAGCTGTTTTTT CASSHRTGGTGELFF
TRBJ2-5 TRBV5-1 TRBD2 once TGCGCCAGCAGCCGAGCGGGGGGTGTCCAAGAGACCCAGTACTTC CASSRAGGVQETQYF
TRBJ1-5 TRBV4-2 - - TGTGCCAGCAGCCAAGGACCAGGCGGCAATCAGCCCCAGCATTTT CASSQGPGGNQPQHF
TRBJ1-2 TRBV5-1 TRBD1 - TGCGCCAGCAGCTTGGGGACAGGAACCCGGTATGGCTACACCTTC CASSLGTGTRYGYTF
TRBJ1-4 TRBV28 TRBD1 - TGTGCCAGCAGTTTTGCGGACAGGGGAAAGGAAAAACTGTTTTTT CASSFADRGKEKLFF
TRBJ2-7 TRBV18 TRBD1 - TGTGCCAGCTCACCGGCCCTTGACAGGGTCTACGAGCAGTACTTC CASSPALDRVYEQYF
TRBJ2-2 TRBV4-1 - - TGCGCCAGCAGCCCCTTGGGGTGGGCGGGCACCGGGGAGCTGTTTTTT CASSPLGWAGTGELFF
TRBJ1-1 TRBV5-6 - - TGTGCCAGCAGCTTGGTTTCGAGGGTTGAAGCTTTCTTT CASSLVSRVEAFF
TRBJ1-5 TRBV7-6 TRBD1 - TGTGCCAGCAGCTCCCTTCCACCGTGGACAGGGGTCAATCAGCCCCAGCATTTT CASSSLPPWTGVNQPQHF
TRBJ1-2 TRBV19 TRBD1 once TGTGCCAGTAGTTCCACCCGGGACAGGGAGTATGGCTACACCTTC CASSSTRDREYGYTF
TRBJ1-5 TRBV2 TRBD1 - TGTGCCAGCATGACAGGGACTAGCAATCAGCCCCAGCATTTT CASMTGTSNQPQHF
TRBJ2-6 TRBV5-1 - - TGCGCCAGCAGCCTGCAACCGGCTGGGGCCAACGTCCTGACTTTC CASSLQPAGANVLTF
TRBJ1-2 TRBV7-8 - - TGTGCCAGCAGCTCGACTACGGGCGGGGGAGGGAACTATGGCTACACCTTC CASSSTTGGGGNYGYTF
TRBJ2-3 TRBV27 - - TGTGCCAGCAGTTTTGTTGGGGCCTCCACAGATACGCAGTATTTT CASSFVGASTDTQYF
TRBJ2-3 TRBV30 - - TGTGCCTGGAGTTCGGACTGGGTGACAGATACGCAGTATTTT CAWSSDWVTDTQYF
TRBJ2-1 TRBV5-1 TRBD2 - TGCGCCAGCGGGGTTGCGGGAGGGAATGAGCAGTTCTTC CASGVAGGNEQFF
TRBJ2-7 TRBV7-8 - - TGTGCCAGCAGCTTAGGAACGCTCTACGAGCAGTACTTC CASSLGTLYEQYF
TRBJ2-7 TRBV5-4 TRBD1 - TGTGCCAGCAGCCTAGCCGGGACAGGGAAATACGAGCAGTACTTC CASSLAGTGKYEQYF
TRBJ1-4 TRBV10-3 TRBD1 - TGTGCCATCAGTGAGCCGGGACAGGGAGGCGAAAAACTGTTTTTT CAISEPGQGGEKLFF